This T cell receptor beta chain originates from a study of neurological immune-mediated disorders. Findings of the study overall: The greatest TCR clonal expansion appeared in HTLV-1-associated myelopathy and the smallest, falling below healthy controls, in multiple sclerosis. CDR3 amino acid sequences found in expanded clones were never shared across subjects, suggesting private repertoires in all groups.

With 4 bases removed from V and 7 bases from J, the gap between germline ends came to 11 bases. The CDR3 runs to 13 residues. Germline V lookup: CDR1 SEHNR, CDR2 FQNEAQ (reference sequence). This clonotype occurred many times. Its specificity is not known. Whenever a sequencing run was performed, it yielded over 180 million TCR-beta sequences from 15-18 subjects. TCRdb processed the 5' RACE reads anew with MiXCR; each CDR3 protein has one entry. The data contain 70,000 to 95,000 distinct CDR3 sequences, over 10% of them singletons. Indicated time point: longitudinal time-point 2. For the unsorted libraries, 2 million PBMCs stored at -80 C served as input.

The sample was PBMCs. The chain joins TRBV7-9 to TRBJ2-1; D gene uncertain. The clonotype comes from a female donor with HTLV-1-associated myelopathy (HAM/TSP). CDR3 sequence: CASSSGLENEQFF. Here the CDR3 DNA reads TGTGCCAGCAGCTCGGGCCTGGAGAATGAGCAGTTCTTC.